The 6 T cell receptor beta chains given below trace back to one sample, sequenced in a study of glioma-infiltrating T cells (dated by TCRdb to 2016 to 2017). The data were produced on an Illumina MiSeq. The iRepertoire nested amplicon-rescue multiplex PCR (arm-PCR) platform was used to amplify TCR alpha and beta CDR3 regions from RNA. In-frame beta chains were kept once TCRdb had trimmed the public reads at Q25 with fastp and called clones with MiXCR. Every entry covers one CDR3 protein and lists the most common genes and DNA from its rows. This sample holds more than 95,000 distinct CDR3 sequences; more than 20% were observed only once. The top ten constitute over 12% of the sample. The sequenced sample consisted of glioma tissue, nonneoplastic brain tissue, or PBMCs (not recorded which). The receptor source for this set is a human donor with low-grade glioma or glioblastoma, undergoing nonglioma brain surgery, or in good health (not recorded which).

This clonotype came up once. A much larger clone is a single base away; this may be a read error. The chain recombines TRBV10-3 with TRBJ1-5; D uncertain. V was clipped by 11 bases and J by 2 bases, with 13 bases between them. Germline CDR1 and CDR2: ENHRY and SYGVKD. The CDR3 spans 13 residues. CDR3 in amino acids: CAAGSGGNQPQHF. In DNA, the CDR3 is TGTGCCGCTGGGTCAGGAGGCAATCAGCCCCAGCATTTT.

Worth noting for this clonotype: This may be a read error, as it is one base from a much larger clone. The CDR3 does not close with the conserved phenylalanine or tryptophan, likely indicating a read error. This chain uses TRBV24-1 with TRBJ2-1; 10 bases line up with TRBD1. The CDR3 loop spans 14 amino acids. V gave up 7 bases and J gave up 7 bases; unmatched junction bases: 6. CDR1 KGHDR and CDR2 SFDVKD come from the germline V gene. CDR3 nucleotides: TGTGCCACCAGCCCGGGACAGGGGTTAAATGAGCAGTTCCTC. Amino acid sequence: CATSPGQGLNEQFL.

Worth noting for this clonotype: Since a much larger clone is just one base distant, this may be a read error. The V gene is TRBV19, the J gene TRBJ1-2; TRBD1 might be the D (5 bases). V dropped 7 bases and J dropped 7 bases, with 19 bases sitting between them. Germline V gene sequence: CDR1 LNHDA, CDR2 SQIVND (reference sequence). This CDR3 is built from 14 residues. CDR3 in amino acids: CASTITGAAGGYTF. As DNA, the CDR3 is TGTGCCAGTACGATAACCGGGGCCGCCGGTGGCTACACCTTC.

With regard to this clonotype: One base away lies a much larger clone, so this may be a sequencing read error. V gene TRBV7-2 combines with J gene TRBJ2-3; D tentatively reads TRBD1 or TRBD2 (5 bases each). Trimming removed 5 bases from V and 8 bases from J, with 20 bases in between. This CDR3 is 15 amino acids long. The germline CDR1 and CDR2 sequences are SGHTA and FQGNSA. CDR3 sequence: CASSAPGPTRVTQYF. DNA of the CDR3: TGTGCCAGCAGCGCCCCGGGGCCGACGCGCGTTACGCAGTATTTT.

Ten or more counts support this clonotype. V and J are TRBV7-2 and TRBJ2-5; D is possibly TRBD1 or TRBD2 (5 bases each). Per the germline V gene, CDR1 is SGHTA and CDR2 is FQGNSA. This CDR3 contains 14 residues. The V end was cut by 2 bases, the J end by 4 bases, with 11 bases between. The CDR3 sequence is CASSLLSGGETQYF. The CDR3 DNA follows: TGTGCCAGCAGCTTATTAAGTGGGGGAGAGACCCAGTACTTC. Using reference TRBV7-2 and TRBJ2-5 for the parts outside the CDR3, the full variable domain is GAGVSQSPSNKVTEKGKDVELRCDPISGHTALYWYRQSLGQGLEFLIYFQGNSAPDKSGLPSDRFSAERTGGSVSTLTIQRTQQEDSAVYLCASSLLSGGETQYFGPGTRLLVL.

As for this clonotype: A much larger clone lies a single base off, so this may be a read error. The CDR3 protein is CANSQVLQGIFQPQHF. The DNA of the CDR3 is TGCGCCAACAGCCAAGTTTTACAGGGGATATTTCAGCCCCAGCATTTT. The chain recombines TRBV4-1 with TRBJ1-5, with 7 bases matching TRBD1. The germline gives CDR1 MGHRA, CDR2 YSYEKL. This CDR3 contains 16 residues.